In this sample, the clone carrying this T cell receptor (beta chain) turned up a few times. The data derive from a study of control samples from healthy donors and cancer patients. Assay used: immunoSEQ multiplex PCR; TCRdb lists only in-frame clones, some missing. Of tens of thousands of clones in the sample, 79% are singletons; the top ten hold less than 25%. CDR1 SGHVS and CDR2 FQNEAQ come from the germline V gene. The CDR3 loop spans 12 amino acids. V was pared by 1 base and J by 8 bases, with 3 bases between. Input material: PBMCs. The sequence was collected from a man aged 55-75 years with head and neck cancer. V is TRBV7-8 and J is TRBJ1-6, with D hard to call. CDR3 bases: TGTGCCAGCAGCTTAGTTTATTCACCCCTCCACTTT. This codes for CASSLVYSPLHF.